This is a list of T cell receptor beta chains from one sample in a study of T-cell memory formation after mild COVID-19. Via MiXCR, TCRdb re-called the 5' RACE reads, giving one row per CDR3 protein. The sample contains 80,000 to 130,000 distinct CDR3 sequences, 11% of which appear only once. Sequenced material: PBMCs or a T cell subset sorted from them (not recorded which). All receptors come from a man between 18 and 29 years old who had mild COVID-19 (a few samples of this study predate the infection). Cell type and time point are not known. Both conserved end residues are part of each CDR3. A D gene is named only where the DNA matches it firmly. Expanded clones are given a class, and other clones once, few, many or no size at all.

TRBV6-5	TRBJ2-5	.	.	TGTGCCAGCAGTTCCAGGCGGGACTCACAAGAGACCCAGTACTTC	CASSSRRDSQETQYF
TRBV7-9	TRBJ2-7	TRBD1	many	TGTGCCAGCAGCTTAGCCCCGACAGGGACCTCCTACGAGCAGTACTTC	CASSLAPTGTSYEQYF
TRBV6-5	TRBJ1-1	.	few	TGTGCCAGCAGTTACGGGGTGGGGGACACTGAAGCTTTCTTT	CASSYGVGDTEAFF
TRBV12-3/TRBV12-4	TRBJ2-1	TRBD2	few	TGTGCCAGCAGGCTAGCGGGGGGGAACAATGAGCAGTTCTTC	CASRLAGGNNEQFF
TRBV5-1	TRBJ2-1	.	few	TGCGCCAGCAGCTTGGAAGTCGGCAGGAGCTCCTACAATGAGCAGTTCTTC	CASSLEVGRSSYNEQFF
TRBV4-1	TRBJ1-6	.	.	TGCGCCAGCAGCCAAGCTACTCTTGGGAATTCACCCCTCCACTTT	CASSQATLGNSPLHF
TRBV7-8	TRBJ2-2	.	few	TGTGCCAGCAGCTTAGCGCGGGTCCGCGGGGAGCTGTTTTTT	CASSLARVRGELFF
TRBV7-3	TRBJ2-5	.	.	TGTGCCAGCAGCTTAGGGTTTGGGGAAGAGACCCAGTACTTC	CASSLGFGEETQYF
TRBV4-1	TRBJ1-6	.	few	TGCGCCAGCAGCCAAGATCGTAACAGTGGGACGGATTTT	CASSQDRNSGTDF
TRBV21-1	TRBJ1-2	.	many	TGTGCCAGCAGCAAAGAAAACTGGACTAACTATGGCTACACCTTC	CASSKENWTNYGYTF
TRBV6-2/TRBV6-3	TRBJ2-3	.	.	TGTGCCAGCAGTTCCACAGGGTATGGACCGTTCACAGATACGCAGTATTTT	CASSSTGYGPFTDTQYF
TRBV12-3/TRBV12-4	TRBJ2-5	.	many	TGTGCCAGCAGCCTCACGGATGGCCCCCCGCCAGAGACCCAGTACTTC	CASSLTDGPPPETQYF
TRBV7-9	TRBJ2-7	TRBD1	few	TGTGCCAGCAGCTTAGCCCCTAGTGCAGGGGGACACGAGCAGTACTTC	CASSLAPSAGGHEQYF
TRBV11-2	TRBJ2-7	TRBD2	few	TGTGCCAGCAGTCCCCCTGGGGGGGACTACGAGCAGTACTTC	CASSPPGGDYEQYF
TRBV25-1	TRBJ2-2	TRBD2	.	TGTGCCACCTCGGGGAGGGGAGACAACACCGGGGAGCTGTTTTTT	CATSGRGDNTGELFF
TRBV6-1	TRBJ2-7	TRBD1	few	TGTGCCAGCAGGCCCACGGCCGGGACAGGGGATCCCTCCTACGAGCAGTACTTC	CASRPTAGTGDPSYEQYF
TRBV5-1	TRBJ2-1	.	few	TGCGCCAGCAGCGGGGGCCAGGGGATGTACGCCTACAATGAGCAGTTCTTC	CASSGGQGMYAYNEQFF
TRBV7-8	TRBJ2-5	TRBD2	many	TGTGCCAGCAGCTTATTAGCGGGGTTCTCGTGGGAGACCCAGTACTTC	CASSLLAGFSWETQYF
TRBV7-3	TRBJ2-3	.	.	TGTGCCAGCAGCTTAACGCTACGTAGCACAGATACGCAGTATTTT	CASSLTLRSTDTQYF
TRBV6-2/TRBV6-3	TRBJ2-1	.	.	TGTGCCAGCAGTTCGGGGAGGTCCTACAATGAGCAGTTCTTC	CASSSGRSYNEQFF
TRBV27	TRBJ1-4	.	few	TGTGCCAGCAGTTTAGGGGGAGGGAATGAAAAACTGTTTTTT	CASSLGGGNEKLFF
TRBV29-1	TRBJ1-6	TRBD1	few	TGCAGCGTGCGACAGGGGGGAAACTATAATTCACCCCTCCACTTT	CSVRQGGNYNSPLHF
TRBV4-3	TRBJ2-3	.	many	TGCGCCAGCAGCCAAGATGGAGTGATGACAGATACGCAGTATTTT	CASSQDGVMTDTQYF
TRBV19	TRBJ2-1	.	.	TGTGCCAGTAGTAGGGGCGGACGGAGCAATGAGCAGTTCTTC	CASSRGGRSNEQFF
TRBV9	TRBJ2-5	.	few	TGTGCCAGCAGCGTAGCACTGGAAGAGACCCAGTACTTC	CASSVALEETQYF
TRBV5-1	TRBJ2-1	.	many	TGCGCCAGCAGCATGGCAGGGTCAGTTGAGCAGTTCTTC	CASSMAGSVEQFF
TRBV4-3	TRBJ2-6	.	many	TGCGCCAGCAGCCAAGATATTGTCTCTGGGGCCAACGTCCTGACTTTC	CASSQDIVSGANVLTF
TRBV29-1	TRBJ2-7	.	few	TGCAGCGTTGGCTGGGGGTTCCGCGAGCAGTACTTC	CSVGWGFREQYF